This passage covers 14 T cell receptor beta chains from one sample sequenced in a study of blood T cell repertoires in COVID-19. TCRdb keeps only in-frame clones here, not all; method: immunoSEQ multiplex PCR. Of around 190,000 clones in the sample, 75% to 90% were seen once. The sequencing sample was made of peripheral blood. The receptor source for this set is a woman in her 70s with COVID-19, enrolled during active disease.

The chain joins TRBV2 to TRBJ2-3; 11 bases line up with TRBD1. Germline CDR1 and CDR2: SNHLY and FYNNEI. The length of the CDR3 is 15 residues. The ends lost 1 base at V and 4 bases at J; junction bases unmatched: 1. The CDR3, as DNA: TGTGCCAGCAGTGAAGAGGGACAGGGGGCAGATACGCAGTATTTT. This gives the protein CASSEEGQGADTQYF.

The genes are TRBV3-1 (or the pseudogene TRBV3-2) and TRBJ2-7; 7 positions match TRBD2. The CDR3 totals 16 residues. V lost 2 bases, J lost 0 bases, and 7 bases stayed unmatched. CDR1 is LGHDT, CDR2 YNNKEL, per germline (reference sequence). For the CDR3, the DNA is TGTGCCAGCAGCCAACCACGCAGCGGGATCTCCTACGAGCAGTACTTC. Protein product: CASSQPRSGISYEQYF.

This clone has just a few counts. The J gene is TRBJ2-1, the V gene TRBV11-2, with TRBD2 identical over 7 bases. Unmatched junction bases numbered 14, after V lost 7 bases and J lost 5 bases. The germline CDR1 and CDR2 sequences are SGHAT and FQNNGV. CDR3 size: 16 residues. The CDR3 reads CASKRNFAGADNEQFF. The DNA of the CDR3 is TGTGCCAGCAAGCGTAACTTCGCGGGAGCAGACAATGAGCAGTTCTTC. The full variable domain, completed using reference TRBV11-2 and TRBJ2-1, is EAGVAQSPRYKIIEKRQSVAFWCNPISGHATLYWYQQILGQGPKLLIQFQNNGVVDDSQLPKDRFSAERLKGVDSTLKIQPAKLEDSAVYLCASKRNFAGADNEQFFGPGTRLTVL.

The CDR3 nucleotides read TGTGCCAGCAGCTTAATCCAGGAAGAGACCCAGTACTTC. The encoded protein is CASSLIQEETQYF. The chain uses TRBV7-6 and TRBJ2-5; no clear D gene. Trimming shortened V by 2 bases and J by 3 bases, and 7 bases separated the two germline ends. The CDR3 totals 13 residues. The V gene's germline CDR1 is SGHVS and CDR2 FNYEAQ.

The CDR3 sequence is CASSLGAGEIAKNIQYF. Here the CDR3 DNA reads TGTGCCAGCAGCTTAGGGGCAGGGGAGATAGCCAAAAACATTCAGTACTTC. This chain joins TRBV7-9 and TRBJ2-4, with a possible D match to TRBD1 (6 bases). The CDR3 extends over 17 amino acids. Germline CDR1 SEHNR, CDR2 FQNEAQ (reference sequence). The V end was cut by 1 base, the J end by 0 bases, with 13 bases between. Variable domain in full (rest from reference TRBV7-9 and TRBJ2-4): DTGVSQNPRHKITKRGQNVTFRCDPISEHNRLYWYRQTLGQGPEFLTYFQNEAQLEKSRLLSDRFSAERPKGSFSTLEIQRTEQGDSAMYLCASSLGAGEIAKNIQYFGAGTRLSVL.

This clone was seen more than once but under ten times. Different DNA sequences within this sample yield the same CDR3. The gene calls are TRBV7-9 and TRBJ2-3; perhaps TRBD1 as D (5 bases). Germline assignment: CDR1 SEHNR and CDR2 FQNEAQ (reference sequence). The CDR3 sequence is 14 residues long. V was shortened by 3 bases and J by 2 bases, with 9 bases between the two germline ends. CDR3 sequence (DNA): TGTGCCAGCAGCTTGGGGCTGTCCACAGATACGCAGTATTTT. This translates into CASSLGLSTDTQYF.

The J gene is TRBJ2-6, the V gene TRBV6-2 or TRBV6-3, with D maybe TRBD1 (5 bases). The CDR3 runs to 13 residues. V was shortened by 5 bases and J by 9 bases, with 11 bases between the two germline ends. Per the germline V gene, CDR1 is MNHEY and CDR2 is SVGEGT. The CDR3 loop is CASSDRLSNVLTF. The DNA of the CDR3 is TGTGCCAGCAGTGACAGACTTAGCAACGTCCTGACTTTC.

The chain employs TRBV5-4 and TRBJ2-3; TRBD2 matches at 15 bases. The length of the CDR3 is 19 residues. Germline V gene data show CDR1 as SGHNT and CDR2 as YYREEE (reference sequence). The junction had 6 bases not matched to a gene; V was cut back by 0 bases and J by 1 base. The CDR3 nucleotides are TGTGCCAGCAGCTTGGGGGGACTAGCGGGAGGAAAGGGCACAGATACGCAGTATTTT. Amino acids: CASSLGGLAGGKGTDTQYF.

This chain's CDR3 is CASSLALSGQETQYF. In DNA, the CDR3 is TGCGCCAGCAGCTTGGCCCTCAGCGGTCAAGAGACCCAGTACTTC. The rearrangement uses TRBV5-1 and TRBJ2-5; D perhaps matches TRBD2 (5 bases). Germline V lookup: CDR1 SGHRS, CDR2 YFSETQ. The CDR3 has 15 amino acids. V was clipped by 0 bases and J by 2 bases, with 11 bases between them. Variable domain in full (rest from reference TRBV5-1 and TRBJ2-5): KAGVTQTPRYLIKTRGQQVTLSCSPISGHRSVSWYQQTPGQGLQFLFEYFSETQRNKGNFPGRFSGRQFSNSRSEMNVSTLELGDSALYLCASSLALSGQETQYFGPGTRLLVL.

This sequence joins TRBV5-4 and TRBJ2-3; 11 bases are shared with TRBD2. Germline V CDR1 and CDR2: SGHNT, YYREEE (reference sequence). The CDR3 has 16 amino acids. Germline trimming cut 3 bases from V and 5 bases from J; bases unmatched to any gene: 8. CDR3 residues: CASSSLAGGSEDTQYF. CDR3 DNA sequence: TGTGCCAGCAGCTCGCTAGCGGGAGGATCGGAAGATACGCAGTATTTT.

The rearrangement uses TRBV14 and TRBJ2-5; D call uncertain. Germline V gene data show CDR1 as SGHDN and CDR2 as FVKESK. This CDR3 spans 13 amino acids. Deletions cut 1 base from V and 5 bases from J, with 8 bases between. CDR3 region: CASSQGLPETQYF. CDR3 coding DNA: TGTGCCAGCAGCCAAGGCCTACCGGAGACCCAGTACTTC.

V is TRBV6-5 and J is TRBJ2-7, with D perhaps matching TRBD2 (5 bases). Looked up from germline, CDR1 is MNHEY and CDR2 is SVGAGI. The CDR3 totals 13 residues. Trimming left V 4 bases short and J 1 base short, with 8 bases between. The DNA for the CDR3 is TGTGCCAGCAGTTTCCCGGGATCCTACGAGCAGTACTTC. This gives the protein CASSFPGSYEQYF.

The J gene is TRBJ2-6, the V gene TRBV4-3, with 8 bases fitting TRBD1. The CDR3 is 19 residues long. After removal of 0 bases from V and 2 bases from J, the junction contained 9 bases not matched to a gene. The germline gives CDR1 LGHNA, CDR2 YSLEER. In nucleotides, the CDR3 is TGCGCCAGCAGCCAAGACTGGGGGCAGGGGGCGCCTGGGGCCAACGTCCTGACTTTC. Amino acids: CASSQDWGQGAPGANVLTF.

J is TRBJ2-1 and V is TRBV12-3 or TRBV12-4; 10 positions match TRBD1. CDR3 size: 13 residues. Trimming cost V 2 bases and J 9 bases; bases outside gene matches: 1. CDR3 DNA sequence: TGTGCCAGCAGTTTACGGGACAGGGGTGAGCAGTTCTTC. Translating it yields CASSLRDRGEQFF.